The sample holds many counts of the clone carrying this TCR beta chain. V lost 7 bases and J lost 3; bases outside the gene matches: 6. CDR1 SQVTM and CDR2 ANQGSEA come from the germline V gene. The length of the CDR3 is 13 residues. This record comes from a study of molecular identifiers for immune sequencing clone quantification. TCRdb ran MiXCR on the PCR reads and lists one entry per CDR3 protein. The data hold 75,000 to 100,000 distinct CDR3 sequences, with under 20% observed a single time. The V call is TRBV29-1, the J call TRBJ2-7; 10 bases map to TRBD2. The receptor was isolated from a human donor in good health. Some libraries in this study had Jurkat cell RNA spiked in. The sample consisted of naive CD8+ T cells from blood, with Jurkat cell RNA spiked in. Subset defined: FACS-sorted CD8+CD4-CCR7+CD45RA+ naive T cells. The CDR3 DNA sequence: TGCAGCGCCCTAGCGGGAGCGGACTACGAGCAGTACTTC. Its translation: CSALAGADYEQYF.